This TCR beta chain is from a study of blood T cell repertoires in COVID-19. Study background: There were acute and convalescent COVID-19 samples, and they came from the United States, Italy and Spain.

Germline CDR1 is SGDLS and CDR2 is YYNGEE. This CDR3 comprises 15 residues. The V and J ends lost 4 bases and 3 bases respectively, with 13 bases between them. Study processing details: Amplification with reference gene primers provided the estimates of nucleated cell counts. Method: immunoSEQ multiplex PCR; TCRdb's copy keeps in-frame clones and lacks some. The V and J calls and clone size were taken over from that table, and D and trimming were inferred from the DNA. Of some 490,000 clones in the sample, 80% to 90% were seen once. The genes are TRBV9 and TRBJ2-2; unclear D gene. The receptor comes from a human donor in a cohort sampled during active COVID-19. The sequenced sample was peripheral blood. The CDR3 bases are TGTGCCAGCAGCTTACACCGACACGACACCGGGGAGCTGTTTTTT. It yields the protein CASSLHRHDTGELFF.